This T cell receptor (beta chain) was captured by sequencing in a study of T cell changes during pregnancy in multiple sclerosis. The CDR3 has 16 amino acids. The V gene end was trimmed by 6 bases and the J gene end by 3 bases; junction bases not matched to a gene: 11. Germline V lookup: CDR1 MNHNY, CDR2 SVGAGI (reference sequence). Produced via immunoSEQ multiplex PCR; TCRdb's table is partial and in-frame only. The sample consists of tens of thousands of clones, 90% of them appearing once. The chain couples TRBV6-6 to TRBJ1-5; 7 positions agree with TRBD1. The clonotype comes from a female donor with multiple sclerosis, enrolled in a pregnancy study. The material was CD4+ T cells from peripheral blood mononuclear cells, obtained before pregnancy. CDR3 coding DNA: TGTGCCAGCAGCAAAAGTACCGGGACAGACAATCAGCCCCAGCATTTT. Its translation is CASSKSTGTDNQPQHF.